The rows below give T cell receptor beta chains drawn from one sample of a study of T-cell memory formation after mild COVID-19. TCRdb fed the 5' RACE reads into MiXCR, producing one record per CDR3 protein. The sample has hundreds of thousands of distinct CDR3 sequences; about a sixth are singletons. The source material was PBMCs or a T cell subset sorted from them (not recorded which). The source of these receptors is an adult woman who had mild COVID-19 (a few samples of this study predate the infection). Cell type and time point are not known. CDR3s include the opening cysteine and the closing phenylalanine or tryptophan. D genes are given only for firm matches. Rows give clone size only sometimes, using once, few, many, or a class for an expanded clone.

v_gene	d_gene	abundance	j_gene	CDR3aa	CDR3nt
TRBV11-3	TRBD2	few	TRBJ2-2	CASSPPGLASTGELFF	TGTGCCAGCAGTCCCCCGGGACTAGCCTCCACCGGGGAGCTGTTTTTT
TRBV13	.	many	TRBJ2-5	CASSLEREETQYF	TGTGCCAGCAGCCTGGAGCGGGAAGAGACCCAGTACTTC
TRBV7-9	.	.	TRBJ1-1	CASSNAGGEADTEAFF	TGTGCCAGCAGCAACGCCGGGGGGGAAGCGGACACTGAAGCTTTCTTT
TRBV30	.	.	TRBJ2-7	CAWSVRSGAYEQYF	TGTGCCTGGAGTGTGCGATCCGGGGCCTACGAGCAGTACTTC
TRBV7-2	.	few	TRBJ2-1	CASSLGLSHSYNEQFF	TGTGCCAGCAGCTTAGGGTTGAGTCACTCCTACAATGAGCAGTTCTTC
TRBV10-3	TRBD2	few	TRBJ2-3	CAISSGASGGDAQYF	TGTGCCATCAGTTCAGGGGCTAGCGGGGGTGATGCGCAGTATTTT
TRBV5-6	.	.	TRBJ2-1	CASSLWRSLYNEQFF	TGTGCCAGCAGCTTGTGGCGGAGCCTCTACAATGAGCAGTTCTTC
TRBV27	.	few	TRBJ2-7	CASSPAAQLSYEQYF	TGTGCCAGCAGCCCTGCCGCACAACTCTCCTACGAGCAGTACTTC
TRBV10-3	.	few	TRBJ2-7	CAISESTRPAYEQYF	TGTGCCATCAGTGAGTCGACTCGACCAGCCTACGAGCAGTACTTC
TRBV9	.	few	TRBJ2-7	CASSVAEGGYYEQYF	TGTGCCAGCAGCGTAGCTGAGGGGGGGTACTACGAGCAGTACTTC
TRBV7-3	TRBD1	.	TRBJ1-5	CASTQSYRDRARQPQHF	TGTGCCAGCACCCAGAGCTATCGGGACAGGGCGAGACAGCCCCAGCATTTT
TRBV7-3	TRBD1	few	TRBJ1-2	CASSLRTGGGYTF	TGTGCCAGCAGCCTTAGGACAGGGGGCGGCTACACCTTC
TRBV6-6	TRBD1	.	TRBJ2-5	CASTPTGGETQYF	TGTGCCAGCACTCCGACAGGGGGAGAGACCCAGTACTTC
TRBV5-1	.	.	TRBJ1-1	CASSLSTGLNSNTEAFF	TGCGCCAGCAGCTTGAGTACAGGATTAAATTCGAACACTGAAGCTTTCTTT
TRBV6-5	.	few	TRBJ1-2	CASSYSVLSYGYTF	TGTGCCAGCAGTTACTCGGTCCTTAGCTATGGCTACACCTTC
TRBV28	.	.	TRBJ1-2	CASRLNRRYGYTF	TGTGCCAGCAGATTGAACAGGCGCTATGGCTACACCTTC
TRBV5-1	.	few	TRBJ2-1	CASSWTAESNEQFF	TGCGCCAGCAGCTGGACAGCAGAATCCAATGAGCAGTTCTTC
TRBV3-1	.	.	TRBJ1-6	CASSQVKNSPLHF	TGTGCCAGCAGCCAAGTTAAGAATTCACCCCTCCACTTT
TRBV7-6	TRBD2	.	TRBJ2-4	CASSLSVRGLAVLAKNIQYF	TGTGCCAGCAGCTTGTCGGTCCGAGGACTAGCGGTTCTAGCCAAAAACATTCAGTACTTC
TRBV7-6	TRBD1	.	TRBJ2-7	CASSRGQGRSSYEQYF	TGTGCCAGCAGCCGGGGACAGGGCAGAAGCTCCTACGAGCAGTACTTC